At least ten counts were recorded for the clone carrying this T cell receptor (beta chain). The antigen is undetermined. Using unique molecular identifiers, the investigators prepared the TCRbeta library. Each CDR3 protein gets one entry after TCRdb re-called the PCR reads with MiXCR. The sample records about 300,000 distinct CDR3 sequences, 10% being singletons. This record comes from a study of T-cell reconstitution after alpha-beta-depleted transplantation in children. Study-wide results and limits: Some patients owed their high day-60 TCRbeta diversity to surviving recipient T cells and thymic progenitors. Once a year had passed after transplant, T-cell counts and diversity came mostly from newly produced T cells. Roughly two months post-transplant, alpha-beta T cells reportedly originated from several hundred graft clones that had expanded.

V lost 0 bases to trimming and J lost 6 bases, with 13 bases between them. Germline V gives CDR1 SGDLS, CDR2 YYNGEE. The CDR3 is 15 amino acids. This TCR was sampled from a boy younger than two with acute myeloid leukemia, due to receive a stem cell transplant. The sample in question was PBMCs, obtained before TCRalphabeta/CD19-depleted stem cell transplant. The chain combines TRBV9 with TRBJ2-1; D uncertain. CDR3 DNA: TGTGCCAGCAGCGTAGACCTAATCTCATCCAATGAGCAGTTCTTC. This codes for CASSVDLISSNEQFF. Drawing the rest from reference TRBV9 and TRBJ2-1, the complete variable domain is DSGVTQTPKHLITATGQRVTLRCSPRSGDLSVYWYQQSLDQGLQFLIQYYNGEERAKGNILERFSAQQFPDLHSELNLSSLELGDSALYFCASSVDLISSNEQFFGPGTRLTVL.